These T cell receptor beta chains were read from a single sample in a study of cytomegalovirus exposure and HLA in healthy donors. Generated by immunoSEQ multiplex PCR, the TCRdb table keeps only in-frame clones and is missing some. In the table there are around 84,000 clones, roughly 80% of which are singletons. The specimen sequenced was PBMCs. Receptors originate from a human donor in good health. The CDR3 runs from the conserved cysteine through the conserved F or W. The order of the fields is D gene, V gene, CDR3 length, J gene, clone size, CDR3 protein, CDR3 DNA. The D gene is left open where the match is weak. Size tells how often a clone was seen (once, few, many) or the class of an expanded clone, and some rows leave it out.

D: TRBD1
V: TRBV6-6
length: 15
J: TRBJ1-1
size: .
CDR3: CASRRTDRGNTEAFF
DNA: TGTGCCAGCAGACGTACCGACAGGGGGAACACTGAAGCTTTCTTT

D: .
V: TRBV5-1
length: 17
J: TRBJ2-7
size: .
CDR3: CASSKIDGGPNLNEQYF
DNA: TGCGCCAGCAGCAAAATCGACGGGGGGCCTAATCTGAACGAGCAGTACTTC

D: TRBD1
V: TRBV5-8
length: 13
J: TRBJ2-7
size: few
CDR3: CASSFQGAYEQYF
DNA: TGTGCCAGCAGCTTTCAGGGGGCCTACGAGCAGTACTTC

D: TRBD1
V: TRBV9
length: 12
J: TRBJ2-7
size: .
CDR3: CASSQGASEQYF
DNA: TGTGCCAGCAGTCAGGGGGCGTCCGAGCAGTACTTC

D: .
V: TRBV11-2
length: 15
J: TRBJ2-3
size: .
CDR3: CASSLDVAWEDTQYF
DNA: TGTGCCAGCAGCTTAGATGTTGCCTGGGAGGATACGCAGTATTTT

D: TRBD2
V: TRBV5-5
length: 14
J: TRBJ2-7
size: .
CDR3: CASSFQRGNYEQYF
DNA: TGTGCCAGCAGCTTTCAGCGGGGGAACTACGAGCAGTACTTC

D: TRBD1
V: TRBV19
length: 16
J: TRBJ2-7
size: .
CDR3: CASSDDRGFSSYEQYF
DNA: TGTGCCAGTAGTGACGACAGGGGGTTTAGCTCCTACGAGCAGTACTTC

D: .
V: TRBV5-1
length: 14
J: TRBJ1-2
size: .
CDR3: CASTRSAGDYRYTF
DNA: TGCGCCAGCACTCGGTCGGCAGGAGACTATCGCTACACCTTC

D: TRBD2
V: TRBV27
length: 15
J: TRBJ2-7
size: .
CDR3: CASSPVSGGTYEQYF
DNA: TGTGCCAGCAGTCCCGTTTCGGGGGGAACCTACGAGCAGTACTTC

D: .
V: TRBV7-8
length: 12
J: TRBJ2-1
size: .
CDR3: CASSLGREEQFF
DNA: TGTGCCAGCAGCCTCGGACGGGAGGAGCAGTTCTTC

D: .
V: TRBV15
length: 16
J: TRBJ2-1
size: .
CDR3: CATSRGSGTPYNEQFF
DNA: TGTGCCACCAGCAGGGGGAGCGGGACACCCTACAATGAGCAGTTCTTC

D: .
V: TRBV18
length: 14
J: TRBJ2-2
size: .
CDR3: CASSPGTLTGELFF
DNA: TGTGCCAGCTCACCAGGGACTTTAACCGGGGAGCTGTTTTTT

D: .
V: TRBV10-3
length: 13
J: TRBJ2-1
size: .
CDR3: CAISENRENEQFF
DNA: TGTGCCATCAGTGAAAACAGGGAAAATGAGCAGTTCTTC

D: .
V: TRBV21-1
length: 16
J: TRBJ1-1
size: .
CDR3: CASSKSPPGNVPEAFF
DNA: TGTGCCAGCAGCAAAAGTCCTCCGGGTAATGTACCTGAAGCTTTCTTT

D: .
V: TRBV29-1
length: 11
J: TRBJ2-7
size: .
CDR3: CSVSRSDEQYF
DNA: TGCAGCGTTTCCAGATCCGACGAGCAGTACTTC

D: TRBD2
V: TRBV15
length: 16
J: TRBJ2-3
size: .
CDR3: CATSRDVAGGTDTQYF
DNA: TGTGCCACCAGCAGAGATGTGGCGGGGGGTACAGATACGCAGTATTTT